The 10 T cell receptor beta chains listed next were all sequenced from one sample in a study of blood T cell repertoires in COVID-19. Assay used: immunoSEQ multiplex PCR; TCRdb lists only in-frame clones, some missing. The sample carries some 270,000 clones, around nine tenths recorded once. The specimen was peripheral blood. All receptors derive from a man younger than 40 with acute or convalescent COVID-19.

As DNA, the CDR3 is TGTGCCACCAGCAGAGCTACAGTCCCAGATACGCAGTATTTT. This encodes CATSRATVPDTQYF. V is TRBV15 and J is TRBJ2-3; no reliable D call. The length of the CDR3 is 14 residues. Trimming stripped 1 base from V and 4 bases from J, with 9 bases between. Germline V lookup: CDR1 LNHNV, CDR2 YYDKDF (reference sequence).

The CDR3 protein is CASSEVLWLAQETQYF. CDR3 coding DNA: TGTGCCAGCAGTGAAGTTTTGTGGCTAGCCCAAGAGACCCAGTACTTC. The rearrangement links TRBV2 to TRBJ2-5, with D possibly matching TRBD2 (5 bases). The CDR3 runs 16 residues. Germline loops: CDR1 SNHLY, CDR2 FYNNEI. V was trimmed by 1 base and J by 1 base, leaving 13 bases between them.

This clone was found a few times. The J gene is TRBJ2-1, the V gene TRBV7-3; 15 bases align to TRBD2. This CDR3 is built from 16 residues. In germline, CDR1 is SGHTA, CDR2 FQGTGA. V was pared by 4 bases and J by 7 bases, with 5 bases of the junction left unmatched. CDR3 residues: CASSSGLAGGRNEQFF. The CDR3, as DNA: TGTGCCAGCAGCTCGGGACTAGCGGGGGGCCGGAATGAGCAGTTCTTC.

This chain joins TRBV6-9 and TRBJ2-3, with a possible D match to TRBD1 (8 bases). CDR1 and CDR2 from the germline V gene are MNHGY and SVAAGI. V was cut by 7 bases and J by 4 bases, with 18 bases left in between. The CDR3 sequence is 15 residues long. This CDR3 is CASTTDREGADTQYF. CDR3 DNA sequence: TGTGCCAGCACTACGGACAGGGAGGGCGCAGATACGCAGTATTTT.

The CDR3 sequence is CASSLKVPGGTNTGELFF. The CDR3 DNA follows: TGCGCCAGCAGCTTAAAGGTACCAGGGGGGACTAACACCGGGGAGCTGTTTTTT. J is TRBJ2-2 and V is TRBV5-1, with D possibly matching TRBD1 (7 bases). Trimming took 2 bases from V and 2 from J, leaving 19 bases between them. Looked up from germline, CDR1 is SGHRS and CDR2 is YFSETQ. The CDR3 loop spans 18 amino acids.

The V call is TRBV10-1, the J call TRBJ2-7, with TRBD1 identical over 8 bases. CDR3 length: 17 residues. The germline V gene has CDR1 WNHNN and CDR2 SYGVQD (reference sequence). The J segment lost 2 bases and the V segment lost 0 bases, leaving 9 bases of the junction unmatched. CDR3 sequence reads: CASSESSPGGFPYEQYF. In DNA, the CDR3 is TGCGCCAGCAGTGAGTCAAGCCCAGGGGGCTTCCCCTACGAGCAGTACTTC.

This sequence joins TRBV9 and TRBJ2-1, with D perhaps matching TRBD2 (6 bases). V was shortened by 0 bases and J by 2 bases, with 9 bases between the two germline ends. Germline CDR1 reads SGDLS; CDR2 reads YYNGEE. The CDR3 runs 15 residues. DNA of the CDR3: TGTGCCAGCAGCGTAGGGCTAGCGACCTACAATGAGCAGTTCTTC. Amino acids: CASSVGLATYNEQFF. Full variable domain (missing parts from reference TRBV9 and TRBJ2-1): DSGVTQTPKHLITATGQRVTLRCSPRSGDLSVYWYQQSLDQGLQFLIQYYNGEERAKGNILERFSAQQFPDLHSELNLSSLELGDSALYFCASSVGLATYNEQFFGPGTRLTVL.

This clone was observed a single time. V and J are TRBV9 and TRBJ2-7; TRBD2 matches at 12 bases. V shed 4 bases and J 3 bases; nucleotides not matched to a gene: 5. The CDR3 consists of 15 residues. Germline CDR1 is SGDLS and CDR2 is YYNGEE. The CDR3, as DNA: TGTGCCAGCAGCCCCCGGACTAGCGGGAACTACGAGCAGTACTTC. Translating gives CASSPRTSGNYEQYF.

This chain links TRBV21-1 with TRBJ1-3. TRBV21-1 corresponds to a pseudogene. This CDR3 region has 19 residues. CDR3 protein: CASSKERAAPAPSGNTIYF. CDR3 bases: TGTGCCAGCAGCAAAGAGAGGGCAGCCCCTGCCCCCTCTGGAAACACCATATATTTT.

Points on this clone: The same CDR3 can be traced to other DNA sequences in this sample. The J gene is TRBJ2-2, the V gene TRBV28, with 8 nucleotides matching TRBD1. V trimming: 8 bases; J trimming: 5 bases; junction bases outside the gene matches: 4. The germline V gene encodes CDR1 MDHEN and CDR2 SYDVKM. The CDR3 consists of 13 residues. CDR3 bases: TGTGCCAGCCGGACAGGGAATACCGGGGAGCTGTTTTTT. Translating gives CASRTGNTGELFF.